A selection of T cell receptor beta chains follows, all from one sample in a study of identical twins. TCRdb used MiXCR to reprocess the 5' RACE reads, holding one entry per CDR3 protein. There are about 690,000 distinct CDR3 sequences in the sample; 21% occur only once, and 4% to 4.5% lies in the top ten. These data were also reused for a study on T cells expressing NK-cell markers.

The sequenced sample was PBMCs. The receptor source for this set is a woman younger than 30 in good health. Each CDR3 is given with its conserved first and last residue. D genes are given only for firm matches. Clone size, where shown, is once, few, many, or a class for clones that have expanded.

D gene: NA
clone size: NA
J gene: TRBJ1-1
V gene: TRBV7-2
CDR3 protein: CASETTGSDTEAFF
CDR3 DNA: TGTGCCAGCGAAACCACCGGTTCCGACACTGAAGCTTTCTTT

D gene: NA
clone size: once
J gene: TRBJ2-7
V gene: TRBV20-1
CDR3 protein: CSARARGTDYEQYF
CDR3 DNA: TGCAGTGCTAGAGCTAGGGGAACTGACTACGAGCAGTACTTC

D gene: NA
clone size: few
J gene: TRBJ1-1
V gene: TRBV20-1
CDR3 protein: CSATSPLGAEAFF
CDR3 DNA: TGCAGTGCTACCTCCCCCTTAGGGGCTGAAGCTTTCTTT

D gene: TRBD2
clone size: many
J gene: TRBJ2-1
V gene: TRBV25-1
CDR3 protein: CASSDPGLAYNEQFF
CDR3 DNA: TGTGCCAGCAGTGACCCGGGACTAGCCTACAATGAGCAGTTCTTC

D gene: NA
clone size: NA
J gene: TRBJ1-2
V gene: TRBV12-3/TRBV12-4
CDR3 protein: CASSPTGLYYGYTF
CDR3 DNA: TGTGCCAGCAGCCCAACCGGGCTATACTATGGCTACACCTTC

D gene: TRBD2
clone size: NA
J gene: TRBJ2-7
V gene: TRBV2
CDR3 protein: CASGLAGSSYEQYF
CDR3 DNA: TGTGCCAGCGGCCTAGCGGGAAGCTCCTACGAGCAGTACTTC

D gene: NA
clone size: NA
J gene: TRBJ2-1
V gene: TRBV18
CDR3 protein: CASSLSANRLSQFF
CDR3 DNA: TGTGCCAGCTCACTGAGCGCAAACAGGTTGTCTCAGTTCTTC

D gene: TRBD2
clone size: NA
J gene: TRBJ2-7
V gene: TRBV27
CDR3 protein: CASSLLSQGGAYEQYF
CDR3 DNA: TGTGCCAGCAGTTTATTGTCCCAGGGAGGGGCCTACGAGCAGTACTTC

D gene: TRBD1
clone size: NA
J gene: TRBJ1-2
V gene: TRBV6-5
CDR3 protein: CASSYSTGGGGYTF
CDR3 DNA: TGTGCCAGCAGTTACTCGACAGGGGGCGGAGGCTACACCTTC

D gene: NA
clone size: few
J gene: TRBJ2-1
V gene: TRBV20-1
CDR3 protein: CSARIGAYNEQFF
CDR3 DNA: TGCAGTGCTAGGATCGGAGCCTACAATGAGCAGTTCTTC

D gene: NA
clone size: few
J gene: TRBJ2-5
V gene: TRBV20-1
CDR3 protein: CSARDQSDPPKPQYF
CDR3 DNA: TGCAGTGCTAGAGATCAGTCGGACCCTCCTAAGCCCCAGTACTTC

D gene: NA
clone size: NA
J gene: TRBJ1-6
V gene: TRBV4-1
CDR3 protein: CASSQGEGGGSPLHF
CDR3 DNA: TGCGCCAGCAGCCAAGGCGAAGGGGGTGGTTCACCCCTCCACTTT

D gene: TRBD1
clone size: NA
J gene: TRBJ2-6
V gene: TRBV27
CDR3 protein: CASSLRLWDRVPGANVLTF
CDR3 DNA: TGTGCCAGCAGTTTACGATTGTGGGACAGGGTGCCTGGGGCCAACGTCCTGACTTTC

D gene: NA
clone size: NA
J gene: TRBJ2-1
V gene: TRBV9
CDR3 protein: CASSPLLQQPFHEQFF
CDR3 DNA: TGTGCCAGCAGCCCCCTCTTACAACAGCCATTTCATGAGCAGTTCTTC

D gene: NA
clone size: few
J gene: TRBJ2-5
V gene: TRBV18
CDR3 protein: CASSPLIQRGETQYF
CDR3 DNA: TGTGCCAGCTCACCACTTATCCAAAGAGGAGAGACCCAGTACTTC

D gene: TRBD2
clone size: NA
J gene: TRBJ2-3
V gene: TRBV7-9
CDR3 protein: CASSPPGLYTDTQYF
CDR3 DNA: TGTGCCAGCAGCCCGCCGGGACTATACACAGATACGCAGTATTTT

D gene: NA
clone size: NA
J gene: TRBJ2-2
V gene: TRBV7-2
CDR3 protein: CASSFKVVTGELFF
CDR3 DNA: TGTGCCAGCAGCTTTAAGGTTGTAACCGGGGAGCTGTTTTTT

D gene: TRBD1
clone size: many
J gene: TRBJ1-2
V gene: TRBV12-3/TRBV12-4
CDR3 protein: CASSRDRGGGYTF
CDR3 DNA: TGTGCCAGCAGCAGAGACAGGGGTGGCGGCTACACCTTC

D gene: TRBD1
clone size: NA
J gene: TRBJ2-7
V gene: TRBV5-1
CDR3 protein: CASSNGQGAYEQYF
CDR3 DNA: TGCGCCAGCAGCAACGGACAGGGGGCCTACGAGCAGTACTTC

D gene: NA
clone size: few
J gene: TRBJ2-3
V gene: TRBV7-2
CDR3 protein: CASSLIWSDTQYF
CDR3 DNA: TGTGCCAGCAGCTTAATTTGGTCAGATACGCAGTATTTT

D gene: NA
clone size: few
J gene: TRBJ2-3
V gene: TRBV11-2
CDR3 protein: CASKSLGVTDTQYF
CDR3 DNA: TGTGCCAGCAAGTCTCTGGGGGTGACAGATACGCAGTATTTT

D gene: NA
clone size: NA
J gene: TRBJ2-7
V gene: TRBV6-2/TRBV6-3
CDR3 protein: CASSRGSGTFYEQYF
CDR3 DNA: TGTGCCAGCAGTCGAGGTTCCGGGACATTCTACGAGCAGTACTTC

D gene: NA
clone size: NA
J gene: TRBJ2-2
V gene: TRBV5-1
CDR3 protein: CASSQKTAGELFF
CDR3 DNA: TGCGCCAGCAGCCAAAAGACCGCCGGGGAGCTGTTTTTT

D gene: NA
clone size: many
J gene: TRBJ1-2
V gene: TRBV15
CDR3 protein: CATSRARTRGYGYTF
CDR3 DNA: TGTGCCACCAGCAGAGCAAGGACCCGAGGGTATGGCTACACCTTC

D gene: NA
clone size: NA
J gene: TRBJ2-2
V gene: TRBV6-1
CDR3 protein: CASSAWRTRTGELFF
CDR3 DNA: TGTGCCAGCAGTGCATGGCGGACCCGCACCGGGGAGCTGTTTTTT

D gene: TRBD2
clone size: few
J gene: TRBJ2-5
V gene: TRBV20-1
CDR3 protein: CSAQGLAGANPQETQYF
CDR3 DNA: TGCAGTGCCCAGGGACTAGCGGGAGCAAATCCCCAAGAGACCCAGTACTTC

D gene: TRBD1
clone size: few
J gene: TRBJ1-1
V gene: TRBV4-2
CDR3 protein: CASSPPGQGPEAFF
CDR3 DNA: TGTGCCAGCAGCCCCCCGGGACAGGGGCCTGAAGCTTTCTTT

D gene: TRBD2
clone size: NA
J gene: TRBJ2-1
V gene: TRBV5-1
CDR3 protein: CASTPSGLAGILSYNEQFF
CDR3 DNA: TGCGCCAGCACCCCTTCGGGACTAGCGGGCATCCTTTCCTACAATGAGCAGTTCTTC

D gene: TRBD2
clone size: few
J gene: TRBJ2-5
V gene: TRBV11-3
CDR3 protein: CASSLRASGETQYF
CDR3 DNA: TGTGCCAGCAGCTTAAGGGCTAGCGGAGAGACCCAGTACTTC

D gene: TRBD1
clone size: few
J gene: TRBJ2-4
V gene: TRBV20-1
CDR3 protein: CSASTGGVNIQYF
CDR3 DNA: TGCAGTGCCTCGACAGGGGGGGTAAACATTCAGTACTTC

D gene: NA
clone size: NA
J gene: TRBJ1-1
V gene: TRBV25-1
CDR3 protein: CASSDFRGAFF
CDR3 DNA: TGTGCCAGCAGTGATTTCCGGGGAGCTTTCTTT

D gene: NA
clone size: few
J gene: TRBJ2-3
V gene: TRBV12-3/TRBV12-4
CDR3 protein: CASRAGPFTDTQYF
CDR3 DNA: TGTGCCAGCAGGGCGGGTCCTTTCACAGATACGCAGTATTTT

D gene: TRBD2
clone size: NA
J gene: TRBJ2-5
V gene: TRBV9
CDR3 protein: CASSAGLAGGQGQETQYF
CDR3 DNA: TGTGCCAGCAGCGCCGGACTAGCGGGGGGGCAGGGGCAAGAGACCCAGTACTTC

D gene: NA
clone size: NA
J gene: TRBJ2-1
V gene: TRBV5-1
CDR3 protein: CASGSQGPYNEQFF
CDR3 DNA: TGCGCCAGCGGATCGCAGGGCCCCTACAATGAGCAGTTCTTC

D gene: NA
clone size: NA
J gene: TRBJ2-7
V gene: TRBV27
CDR3 protein: CASSFTGGPSYEQYF
CDR3 DNA: TGTGCCAGCAGTTTTACCGGGGGACCCTCCTACGAGCAGTACTTC

D gene: TRBD2
clone size: NA
J gene: TRBJ2-1
V gene: TRBV6-5
CDR3 protein: CASSYSSGRANEQFF
CDR3 DNA: TGTGCCAGCAGTTACTCGAGCGGGAGGGCCAATGAGCAGTTCTTC

D gene: NA
clone size: few
J gene: TRBJ1-3
V gene: TRBV5-5
CDR3 protein: CASSFLGPWGNTIYF
CDR3 DNA: TGTGCCAGCAGCTTCCTCGGACCTTGGGGAAACACCATATATTTT

D gene: NA
clone size: NA
J gene: TRBJ2-7
V gene: TRBV2
CDR3 protein: CASTSDSPYEQYF
CDR3 DNA: TGTGCCAGCACGTCGGACAGTCCCTACGAGCAGTACTTC

D gene: NA
clone size: NA
J gene: TRBJ1-2
V gene: TRBV5-5
CDR3 protein: CASSLATRGGYTF
CDR3 DNA: TGTGCCAGCAGCTTGGCGACTAGGGGAGGCTACACCTTC

D gene: NA
clone size: NA
J gene: TRBJ2-7
V gene: TRBV20-1
CDR3 protein: CSAWEEDSYEQYF
CDR3 DNA: TGCAGTGCCTGGGAGGAAGATTCCTACGAGCAGTACTTC

D gene: NA
clone size: NA
J gene: TRBJ2-3
V gene: TRBV7-9
CDR3 protein: CASSLGSGRPSTDTQYF
CDR3 DNA: TGTGCCAGCAGCTTAGGGTCGGGGAGGCCCAGCACAGATACGCAGTATTTT

D gene: NA
clone size: few
J gene: TRBJ2-1
V gene: TRBV29-1
CDR3 protein: CSVVGAYYNEQFF
CDR3 DNA: TGCAGCGTTGTCGGGGCATACTACAATGAGCAGTTCTTC

D gene: TRBD1
clone size: NA
J gene: TRBJ2-7
V gene: TRBV10-2
CDR3 protein: CASSDRTGEQQYF
CDR3 DNA: TGCGCCAGCAGTGATAGAACAGGGGAACAGCAGTACTTC

D gene: NA
clone size: NA
J gene: TRBJ1-2
V gene: TRBV20-1
CDR3 protein: CSASFQLSNYGYTF
CDR3 DNA: TGCAGTGCTAGTTTTCAGTTATCTAACTATGGCTACACCTTC

D gene: NA
clone size: many
J gene: TRBJ2-7
V gene: TRBV5-1
CDR3 protein: CASSLTDGKKNF
CDR3 DNA: TGCGCCAGCAGCTTGACGGACGGAAAGAAGAACTTC